This T cell receptor (beta chain) comes out of a study of blood T cell repertoires in COVID-19. Study-wide context: Acute and convalescent COVID-19 specimens originated in the United States, Italy and Spain. Nucleic acid was either cDNA or gDNA, and it came from T cells, B-cell-depleted T cells, or PBMCs.

Self-reported history from a screening survey and questionnaire set each donor's cohort. The authors' processing: From reference gene primer amplification, estimates of nucleated cell counts were derived. Generated by immunoSEQ multiplex PCR, the TCRdb table keeps only in-frame clones and is missing some. V, J and clone size were drawn from that table, and D and trimming were deduced from the DNA. The sample records around 330,000 clones, more than 75% being singletons. The CDR3 is made up of 15 amino acids. Germline V gene lookup returns CDR1 MGHDK and CDR2 SYGVNS. V dropped 6 bases and J dropped 7 bases, with 18 bases sitting between them.

This receptor was obtained from a man in his 60s who had recovered from COVID-19. Sequencing was done on a sample of PBMCs or T cells enriched from blood (not recorded which). This chain uses TRBV25-1 with TRBJ2-2, with D perhaps TRBD1 (6 bases). The CDR3 reads CASSTRQARNGELFF. The CDR3 coding sequence is TGTGCCAGCAGCACCAGACAGGCCCGGAACGGGGAGCTGTTTTTT.